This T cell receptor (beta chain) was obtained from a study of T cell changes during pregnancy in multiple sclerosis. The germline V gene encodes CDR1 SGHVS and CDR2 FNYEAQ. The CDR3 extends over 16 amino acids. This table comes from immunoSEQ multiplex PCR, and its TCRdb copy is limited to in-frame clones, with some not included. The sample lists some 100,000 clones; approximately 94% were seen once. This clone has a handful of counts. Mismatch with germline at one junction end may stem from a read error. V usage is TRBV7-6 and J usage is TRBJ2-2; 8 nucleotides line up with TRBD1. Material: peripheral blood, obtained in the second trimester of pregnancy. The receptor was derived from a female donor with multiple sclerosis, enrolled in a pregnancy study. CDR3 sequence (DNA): TGTGCCAGCAGCCTAGCGACAGGGGTTAACACCGGGGAGCTGTTTTTT. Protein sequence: CASSLATGVNTGELFF.